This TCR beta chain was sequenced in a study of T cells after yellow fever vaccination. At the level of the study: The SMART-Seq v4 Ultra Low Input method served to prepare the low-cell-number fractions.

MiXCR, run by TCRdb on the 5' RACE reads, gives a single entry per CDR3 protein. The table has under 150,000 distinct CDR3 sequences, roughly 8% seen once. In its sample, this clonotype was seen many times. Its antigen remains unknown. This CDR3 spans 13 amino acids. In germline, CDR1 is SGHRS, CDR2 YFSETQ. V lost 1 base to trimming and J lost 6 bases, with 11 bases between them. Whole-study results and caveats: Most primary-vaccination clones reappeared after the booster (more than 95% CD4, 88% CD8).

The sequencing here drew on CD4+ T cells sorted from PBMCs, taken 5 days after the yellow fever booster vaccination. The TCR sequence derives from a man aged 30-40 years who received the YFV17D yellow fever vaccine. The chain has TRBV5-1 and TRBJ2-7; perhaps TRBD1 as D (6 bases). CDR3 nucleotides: TGCGCCAGCAGCTTGAATGTAGGGGGCGAGCAGTACTTC. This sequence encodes CASSLNVGGEQYF.